The 31 T cell receptor beta chains given below trace back to one sample, sequenced in a study of shared clonotypes between healthy human individuals. Produced via immunoSEQ multiplex PCR; TCRdb's table is partial and in-frame only. Of around 2.1 million clones listed, more than 85% are singletons. Terminally differentiated effector memory CD45RA+ cells were excluded by CCR7 positive selection of CD45RO-negative cells. The specimen was naive CD8+ T cells from PBMCs. These receptors were taken from a man between 18 and 35 years old in good health. Some clones in this sample may be carry-over from other donors' samples.

This chain links TRBV7-2 with TRBJ2-7; 11 positions agree with TRBD2. This CDR3 has 15 amino acids. In germline, CDR1 is SGHTA, CDR2 FQGNSA. V was clipped by 5 bases and J by 4 bases; unmatched bases: 7. The CDR3 spells CASSVGTSGLYEQYF. DNA of the CDR3: TGTGCCAGCAGCGTCGGGACTAGCGGTCTTTACGAGCAGTACTTC.

This clone appeared a single time. The sample carries other DNA sequences with the same CDR3. V gene TRBV6-6 combines with J gene TRBJ2-7; TRBD1 or TRBD2 may be the D gene (5 bases each). V dropped 0 bases and J dropped 4 bases, with 10 bases sitting between them. This CDR3 has 14 amino acids. CDR1 MNHNY and CDR2 SVGAGI come from the germline V gene (reference sequence). CDR3 nucleotides: TGTGCCAGCAGTTACTCGACTGGGGGATACGAGCAGTACTTC. Protein sequence: CASSYSTGGYEQYF.

The rearrangement joins TRBV11-2 to TRBJ1-4, with D maybe TRBD1 (6 bases). The CDR3 is made up of 15 amino acids. Trimming stripped 5 bases from V and 3 bases from J, with 13 bases between. Germline-derived CDR1 and CDR2 are SGHAT and FQNNGV. The CDR3 loop reads CASSPNRAPNEKLFF. CDR3 DNA sequence: TGTGCCAGCAGCCCCAACAGGGCGCCTAATGAAAAACTGTTTTTT.

The chain recombines TRBV21-1 with TRBJ1-3. TRBV21-1 is a pseudogene segment. This CDR3 is 16 amino acids long. The CDR3 is CASSKRGGLSGNTIYF. CDR3 DNA: TGTGCCAGCAGCAAACGTGGGGGGCTCTCTGGAAACACCATATATTTT.

This clone was counted a single time. The rearrangement joins TRBV5-6 to TRBJ2-6; TRBD1 aligns across 8 bases. Germline V CDR1 and CDR2: SGHDT, YYEEEE. This CDR3 has 17 residues. The V and J ends lost 4 bases and 0 bases, in that order; junction bases with no gene match: 6. The CDR3 DNA reads as TGTGCCAGCAGCCCGAGAACAGGGGGCTCTGGGGCCAACGTCCTGACTTTC. Translating it yields CASSPRTGGSGANVLTF.

The CDR3 here is CASSFGASGIRNEQFF. DNA of the CDR3: TGTGCCAGCAGCTTTGGGGCTAGCGGGATTCGTAATGAGCAGTTCTTC. The genes are TRBV5-6 and TRBJ2-1; 9 nucleotides agree with TRBD2. The germline V gene has CDR1 SGHDT and CDR2 YYEEEE. Trimming cost V 2 bases and J 7 bases; bases outside gene matches: 10. The CDR3 sequence is 16 residues long.

This chain joins TRBV7-9 and TRBJ2-3, with a possible D match to TRBD1 (5 bases). V gave up 10 bases and J gave up 1 base, with 15 bases separating them. The CDR3 covers 14 residues. Looked up from germline, CDR1 is SEHNR and CDR2 is FQNEAQ (reference sequence). This chain's CDR3 is CATTRVTRTDTQYF. The DNA of the CDR3 is TGTGCCACAACCAGGGTCACTCGCACAGATACGCAGTATTTT.

V is TRBV27 and J is TRBJ1-2; D is unclear. The CDR3 has 14 amino acids. From germline, CDR1 is MNHEY and CDR2 SMNVEV (reference sequence). V lost 6 bases and J lost 2, with 13 bases in between. The CDR3: CASSLIPGNYGYTF. CDR3 DNA sequence: TGTGCCAGCAGCCTAATACCGGGAAACTATGGCTACACCTTC.

This chain connects TRBV9 to TRBJ2-5; tentatively, D is TRBD1 (6 bases). V gave up 1 base and J gave up 4 bases, with 17 bases separating them. CDR3 length equals 16 residues. Germline-derived CDR1 and CDR2 are SGDLS and YYNGEE. CDR3 residues: CASSVRGRDSRETQYF. The DNA for the CDR3 is TGTGCCAGCAGCGTAAGGGGGAGAGACTCCCGAGAGACCCAGTACTTC.

The chain has TRBV4-1 and TRBJ2-2; D ambiguous. Germline CDR1 is MGHRA and CDR2 is YSYEKL. V lost 3 bases, J lost 0 bases, and 11 bases lay in between. CDR3 size: 16 residues. CDR3: CASSQTQASNTGELFF. DNA of the CDR3: TGCGCCAGCAGCCAGACCCAGGCATCGAACACCGGGGAGCTGTTTTTT.

The chain carries TRBV5-1 and TRBJ2-1; D gene unclear. The germline V gene has CDR1 SGHRS and CDR2 YFSETQ. With 3 bases removed from V and 8 bases from J, the gap between germline ends came to 21 bases. The CDR3 extends over 16 amino acids. The CDR3 sequence: CASSSSGTLHPDEQFF. CDR3 bases: TGCGCCAGCAGCTCCTCTGGCACTCTCCACCCAGATGAGCAGTTCTTC.

The table lists this clone with a count of one. This chain connects TRBV6-6 to TRBJ1-5; TRBD1 matches 8 bases. This CDR3 has 15 residues. Germline V gene sequence: CDR1 MNHNY, CDR2 SVGAGI (reference sequence). Unmatched junction bases numbered 5, after V lost 5 bases and J lost 2 bases. Written as DNA, the CDR3 is TGTGCCAGCAGTCAGGGGGCGCGAGGCAATCAGCCCCAGCATTTT. Its protein is CASSQGARGNQPQHF.

The chain links TRBV6-6 to TRBJ2-7, with TRBD1 matching over 7 bases. The trim removed 4 bases at V and 12 bases at J, leaving 6 bases unmatched. The CDR3 covers 11 residues. Germline loops: CDR1 MNHNY, CDR2 SVGAGI (reference sequence). The CDR3 coding sequence is TGTGCCAGCAGTTCCGAACAGGGGCTGTACTTC. Residues: CASSSEQGLYF.

The V call is TRBV11-3, the J call TRBJ1-5, with D possibly TRBD1 on 6 matching bases. The CDR3 contains 15 residues. The germline V gene has CDR1 SGHNT and CDR2 YENEEA. Trimming pared 5 bases from V and 7 bases from J, leaving 18 bases between. The DNA of the CDR3 is TGTGCCAGCAGCCATTGGACAGAACCCCAACAGCCCCAGCATTTT. This sequence encodes CASSHWTEPQQPQHF.

To note about this clone: The same CDR3 can be traced to other DNA sequences in this sample. The chain has TRBV27 and TRBJ2-1; D not certain. CDR3 length: 12 amino acids. V dropped 5 bases and J dropped 4 bases, with 6 bases sitting between them. The germline CDR1 and CDR2 sequences are MNHEY and SMNVEV (reference sequence). The CDR3 nucleotides read TGTGCCAGCAGTCCCTCATACAATGAGCAGTTCTTC. Its translation is CASSPSYNEQFF.

The rearrangement uses TRBV5-1 and TRBJ2-5; 9 nucleotides agree with TRBD1. The CDR3 totals 15 residues. V lost 1 base to trimming and J lost 5 bases; unmatched junction nucleotides: 6. Germline CDR1 reads SGHRS; CDR2 reads YFSETQ. This CDR3 reads CASSLTGGYGETQYF. The CDR3 bases are TGCGCCAGCAGCTTGACAGGGGGCTATGGGGAGACCCAGTACTTC.

CDR3 region: CASSYTRVDEQFF. In DNA form, the CDR3 reads TGTGCCAGCAGTTACACCAGGGTCGATGAGCAGTTCTTC. The chain carries TRBV6-6 and TRBJ2-1; a possible D gene is TRBD1 (5 bases). V was clipped by 2 bases and J by 8 bases, with 10 bases between them. In germline, CDR1 is MNHNY, CDR2 SVGAGI (reference sequence). This CDR3 comprises 13 residues.

The chain combines TRBV28 with TRBJ2-3; a weak D match, TRBD1 (6 bases). CDR1 is MDHEN and CDR2 is SYDVKM in the germline V gene. The CDR3 runs 14 residues. Trimming pared 1 base from V and 7 bases from J, leaving 12 bases between. The CDR3: CASSLLQGSHTQYF. The DNA for the CDR3 is TGTGCCAGCAGTTTATTACAGGGTTCGCATACGCAGTATTTT.

The chain links TRBV9 to TRBJ2-3; D might be TRBD2 (6 bases). V gave up 4 bases and J gave up 0 bases, with 21 bases separating them. The CDR3 sequence is 18 residues long. Germline V gene data show CDR1 as SGDLS and CDR2 as YYNGEE. CDR3 sequence reads: CASSPRGGAPLSTDTQYF. As DNA, the CDR3 is TGTGCCAGCAGCCCAAGGGGCGGGGCACCGCTTAGCACAGATACGCAGTATTTT.

The chain recombines TRBV5-6 with TRBJ2-7; perhaps TRBD1 as D (5 bases). V lost 4 bases, J lost 2 bases, and 19 bases lay in between. CDR1 and CDR2 from the germline V gene are SGHDT and YYEEEE. This CDR3 comprises 16 residues. The CDR3 here is CASSRRLGPVPYEQYF. The CDR3 DNA reads as TGTGCCAGCAGCCGTCGGTTGGGGCCAGTGCCCTACGAGCAGTACTTC.

The V call is TRBV11-2, the J call TRBJ2-7; 8 bases are a match to TRBD1. Germline V lookup: CDR1 SGHAT, CDR2 FQNNGV. This CDR3 is 13 amino acids long. J gave up 5 bases and V 8 bases, and 8 bases lay outside the gene matches. CDR3: CASEDRDPHEQYF. CDR3 coding DNA: TGTGCCAGCGAGGACAGGGACCCCCACGAGCAGTACTTC.

This chain connects TRBV27 to TRBJ1-1, with D perhaps matching TRBD1 (6 bases). CDR1 is MNHEY and CDR2 is SMNVEV in the germline V gene (reference sequence). V was cut by 1 base and J by 4 bases, with 13 bases left in between. This CDR3 spans 15 amino acids. DNA of the CDR3: TGTGCCAGCAGTTTATTGGGGGGCTTTGGCACTGAAGCTTTCTTT. It is translated as CASSLLGGFGTEAFF.

The rearrangement joins TRBV27 to TRBJ2-1, with TRBD2 matching 8 bases. V lost 1 base and J lost 6; bases outside the gene matches: 8. Germline V gene lookup returns CDR1 MNHEY and CDR2 SMNVEV (reference sequence). CDR3 length equals 16 residues. The CDR3 region is CASSLWPREGRNEQFF. CDR3 coding DNA: TGTGCCAGCAGTTTATGGCCCCGGGAGGGCCGCAATGAGCAGTTCTTC.

V gene TRBV19 combines with J gene TRBJ1-4, with a possible D match to TRBD1 (6 bases). With 5 bases removed from V and 6 bases from J, the gap between germline ends came to 13 bases. Germline CDR1 is LNHDA and CDR2 is SQIVND (reference sequence). This CDR3 is 14 amino acids long. CDR3: CASSARGLDEKLFF. CDR3 DNA: TGTGCCAGTAGTGCCAGGGGCCTAGATGAAAAACTGTTTTTT.

V gene TRBV27 combines with J gene TRBJ1-2; TRBD1 might be the D (6 bases). V dropped 6 bases and J dropped 5 bases, with 19 bases sitting between them. The CDR3 length is 15 residues. Germline assignment: CDR1 MNHEY and CDR2 SMNVEV (reference sequence). The CDR3 nucleotides are TGTGCCAGCAGCCCGACTAGGGGGGATCCTTATGGCTACACCTTC. This gives the protein CASSPTRGDPYGYTF.

The chain carries TRBV9 and TRBJ2-1; 7 positions agree with TRBD2. Trimming removed 2 bases from V and 2 bases from J; junction bases left unmatched: 10. CDR1 SGDLS and CDR2 YYNGEE come from the germline V gene. The CDR3 sequence is 17 residues long. CDR3 DNA sequence: TGTGCCAGCAGCGTGACACCTAGCGGTGATACCTACAATGAGCAGTTCTTC. This translates into CASSVTPSGDTYNEQFF.

The chain couples TRBV13 to TRBJ2-3; D may be TRBD1 or TRBD2 (6 bases each). The germline V and J ends were trimmed by 1 base and 5 bases, with 7 bases remaining between them. The CDR3 consists of 13 residues. Germline V CDR1 and CDR2: PRHDT, FYEKMQ (reference sequence). CDR3 bases: TGTGCCAGCAGCTTAGAGGGGGGAGATACGCAGTATTTT. Amino acids: CASSLEGGDTQYF.

The CDR3 region is CASSSRGPGSSGNTIYF. The CDR3 DNA follows: TGCGCCAGCAGCTCACGGGGTCCGGGAAGCTCTGGAAACACCATATATTTT. The rearrangement joins TRBV5-1 to TRBJ1-3; D gene uncertain. V was pared by 3 bases and J by 0 bases, with 16 bases between. Germline V gene lookup returns CDR1 SGHRS and CDR2 YFSETQ. The CDR3 is 17 amino acids. Combining the CDR3 with reference TRBV5-1 and TRBJ1-3 gives the whole variable domain KAGVTQTPRYLIKTRGQQVTLSCSPISGHRSVSWYQQTPGQGLQFLFEYFSETQRNKGNFPGRFSGRQFSNSRSEMNVSTLELGDSALYLCASSSRGPGSSGNTIYFGEGSWLTVV.

In its sample, this clone was seen once. The rearrangement uses TRBV21-1 and TRBJ2-7; the table's D call, TRBD1, was not checked against the DNA. TRBV21-1 counts as a pseudogene. The CDR3 loop spans 14 amino acids. The CDR3 sequence: CASRRGAGTYEQYF. Here the CDR3 DNA reads TGTGCCAGCAGGAGGGGAGCCGGGACATACGAGCAGTACTTC.

The chain couples TRBV9 to TRBJ2-7, with 7 bases fitting TRBD2. This CDR3 has 15 residues. CDR1 is SGDLS and CDR2 is YYNGEE in the germline V gene. J was trimmed by 0 bases and V by 3 bases; bases with no gene match: 6. In nucleotides, the CDR3 is TGTGCCAGCAGCGCTAGCGGTTCCAGCTCCTACGAGCAGTACTTC. Residues: CASSASGSSSYEQYF.

This chain connects TRBV29-1 to TRBJ1-1; D ambiguous. This CDR3 spans 13 amino acids. Looked up from germline, CDR1 is SQVTM and CDR2 is ANQGSEA. V was pared by 3 bases and J by 2 bases, with 10 bases between. CDR3 nucleotides: TGCAGCGTTGAGGGAATAGTAAACACTGAAGCTTTCTTT. Protein: CSVEGIVNTEAFF.